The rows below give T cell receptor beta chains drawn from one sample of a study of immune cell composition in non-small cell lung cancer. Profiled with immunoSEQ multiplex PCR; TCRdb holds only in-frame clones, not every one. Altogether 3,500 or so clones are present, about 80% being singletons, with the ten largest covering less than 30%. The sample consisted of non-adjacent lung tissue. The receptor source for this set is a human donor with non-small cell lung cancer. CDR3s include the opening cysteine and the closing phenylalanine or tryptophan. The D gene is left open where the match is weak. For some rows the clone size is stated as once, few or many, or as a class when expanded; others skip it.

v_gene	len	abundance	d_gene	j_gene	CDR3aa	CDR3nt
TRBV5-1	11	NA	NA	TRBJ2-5	CASSQQETQYF	TGCGCCAGCAGCCAACAAGAGACCCAGTACTTC
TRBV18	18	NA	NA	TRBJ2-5	CASSVVRRALSNEETQYF	TGTGCCAGCTCCGTGGTCAGGAGGGCCTTGTCAAATGAAGAGACCCAGTACTTC
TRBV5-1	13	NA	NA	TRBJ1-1	CASSLAGGFEAFF	TGCGCCAGCAGCTTGGCCGGGGGGTTCGAAGCTTTCTTT
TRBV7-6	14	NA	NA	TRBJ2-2	CASSSLGGTGELFF	TGTGCCAGCAGCTCTCTAGGGGGTACCGGGGAGCTGTTTTTT
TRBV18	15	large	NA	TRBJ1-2	CASSPTDGGLYGYTF	TGTGCCAGCTCACCAACCGACGGCGGACTCTATGGCTACACCTTC
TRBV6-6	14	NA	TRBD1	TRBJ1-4	CASIEDRGNEKLFF	TGTGCCAGCATCGAAGACAGGGGAAATGAAAAACTGTTTTTT
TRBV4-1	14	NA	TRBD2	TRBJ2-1	CASSQAGRGGEQFF	TGCGCCAGCAGCCAAGCGGGCCGGGGGGGTGAGCAGTTCTTC
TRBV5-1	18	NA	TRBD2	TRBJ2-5	CASSSTGTSGGAGETQYF	TGCGCCAGCAGCTCGACGGGGACTAGCGGGGGGGCCGGGGAGACCCAGTACTTC
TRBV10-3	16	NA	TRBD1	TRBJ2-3	CAISESGGRYTDTQYF	TGTGCCATCAGTGAGTCAGGGGGCCGGTACACAGATACGCAGTATTTT
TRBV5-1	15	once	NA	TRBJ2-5	CASSGPTSLRETQYF	TGCGCCAGCAGCGGCCCGACTAGTTTGAGGGAGACCCAGTACTTC
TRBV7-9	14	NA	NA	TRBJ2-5	CASSLYQGQETQYF	TGTGCCAGCAGCTTATATCAGGGGCAAGAGACCCAGTACTTC
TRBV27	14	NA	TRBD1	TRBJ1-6	CASRTGTANSPLHF	TGTGCCAGCAGAACCGGGACAGCTAATTCACCCCTCCACTTT
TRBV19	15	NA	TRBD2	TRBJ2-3	CASSIKERGSDTQYF	TGTGCCAGTAGTATTAAGGAGCGGGGGTCAGATACGCAGTATTTT
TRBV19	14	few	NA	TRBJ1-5	CASSLRGGNQPQHF	TGTGCCAGTAGTCTCAGGGGTGGCAATCAGCCCCAGCATTTT
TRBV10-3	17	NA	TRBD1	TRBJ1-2	CAISETHGGGSDYGYTF	TGTGCCATCAGTGAGACCCACGGAGGGGGCAGCGACTATGGCTACACCTTC
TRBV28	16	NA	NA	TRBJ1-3	CASSPTPGVSGNTIYF	TGTGCCAGCAGTCCCACACCAGGGGTCTCTGGAAACACCATATATTTT
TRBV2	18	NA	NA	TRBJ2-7	CASSRTLVTRDPFPNQYF	TGTGCCAGTTCCCGGACACTTGTTACGCGGGACCCATTCCCCAATCAGTACTTC
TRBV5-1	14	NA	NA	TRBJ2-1	CASSVASGYNEQFF	TGCGCCAGCAGCGTGGCCTCGGGGTACAATGAGCAGTTCTTC
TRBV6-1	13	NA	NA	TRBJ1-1	CASVDRPNTEAFF	TGTGCCAGCGTGGACAGACCGAACACTGAAGCTTTCTTT
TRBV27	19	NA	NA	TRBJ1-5	CASSSNRELSISAHWPQHF	TGTGCCAGCAGTTCGAACAGGGAACTCTCGATTAGCGCTCATTGGCCCCAGCATTTT
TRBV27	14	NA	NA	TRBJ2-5	CASRESDRPETQYF	TGTGCCAGCAGGGAGTCTGATCGGCCTGAGACCCAGTACTTC
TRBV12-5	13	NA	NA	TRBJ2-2	CASGRTMAGELFF	TGTGCTAGTGGCCGGACTATGGCCGGGGAGCTGTTTTTT
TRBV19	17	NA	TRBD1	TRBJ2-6	CASSMGDRGSGANVLTF	TGTGCCAGTAGTATGGGCGACAGGGGTTCCGGGGCCAACGTCCTGACTTTC
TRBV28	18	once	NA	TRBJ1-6	CASRITGVWGSYNSPLHF	TGTGCCAGCAGAATAACAGGAGTTTGGGGCTCCTATAATTCACCCCTCCACTTT
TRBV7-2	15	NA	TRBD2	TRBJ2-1	CASSLVVAGVNEQFF	TGTGCCAGCAGCTTAGTAGTAGCGGGAGTCAATGAGCAGTTCTTC
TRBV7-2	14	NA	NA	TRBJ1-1	CASSSLGGLTEAFF	TGTGCCAGCAGCAGCCTCGGGGGGCTCACTGAAGCTTTCTTT